These 11 T cell receptor beta chains originate from one sample sequenced in a study of blood T cell repertoires in COVID-19. Only in-frame clones appear in the TCRdb table, and some are missing; sequencing was by immunoSEQ multiplex PCR. The sample shows 250,000 to 350,000 clones, roughly 85% of them seen only once. Sequenced material: PBMCs or T cells enriched from blood (not recorded which). These receptors were collected from a woman in her 50s who had recovered from COVID-19.

The V gene is TRBV19, the J gene TRBJ1-1; TRBD1 might be the D (6 bases). V was pared by 10 bases and J by 1 base, with 10 bases between. The CDR3 runs to 12 residues. Per the germline V gene, CDR1 is LNHDA and CDR2 is SQIVND (reference sequence). CDR3 loop: CATKDRNTEAFF. CDR3 sequence (DNA): TGTGCCACCAAGGACAGGAACACTGAAGCTTTCTTT.

On this clone: A read error may account for a junction end that differs from germline. The chain links TRBV15 to TRBJ2-6, with 7 bases that match TRBD1. Germline CDR1 LNHNV, CDR2 YYDKDF (reference sequence). The CDR3 is 15 amino acids. CDR3 DNA sequence: TGTGCCACCAGCCGAGACAGGGCTGGGGCCAACGTCCTGACTTTC. It codes for CATSRDRAGANVLTF. Filled out from reference TRBV15 and TRBJ2-6, the complete variable domain reads DAMVIQNPRYQVTQFGKPVTLSCSQTLNHNVMYWYQQKSSQAPKLLFHYYDKDFNNEADTPDNFQSRRPNTSFCFLDIRSPGLGDTAMYLCATSRDRAGANVLTFGAGSRLTVL.

This clone was recorded once. The chain employs TRBV2 and TRBJ1-1; D is ambiguous. Trimming took off 6 bases at V and 1 base at J, with 12 bases between the two ends. This CDR3 spans 14 amino acids. Germline values: CDR1 SNHLY, CDR2 FYNNEI. CDR3 nucleotide sequence: TGTGCCAGCAGGGTATTCGAGGGGAACACTGAAGCTTTCTTT. Residues: CASRVFEGNTEAFF.

The chain has TRBV6-2 or TRBV6-3 and TRBJ1-4; D call uncertain. Germline V CDR1 and CDR2: MNHEY, SVGEGT. The CDR3 spans 13 residues. Between the trimmed V and J ends, which lost 6 bases and 8 bases, there was a span of 13 bases. This chain's CDR3 is CASSFRVSEKLFF. CDR3 DNA: TGTGCCAGCAGCTTTCGAGTATCCGAAAAACTGTTTTTT.

The V call is TRBV4-3, the J call TRBJ2-1, with D possibly matching TRBD2 (6 bases). The CDR3 totals 16 residues. V gave up 0 bases and J gave up 4 bases, with 13 bases separating them. Germline V gene lookup returns CDR1 LGHNA and CDR2 YSLEER. The CDR3 sequence is CASSQDWGGTYNEQFF. The CDR3, as DNA: TGCGCCAGCAGCCAAGATTGGGGCGGGACTTACAATGAGCAGTTCTTC.

J is TRBJ2-7 and V is TRBV9; 14 positions match TRBD2. CDR3 length equals 14 residues. The V and J ends lost 3 bases and 6 bases, in that order; junction bases with no gene match: 2. Per the germline V gene, CDR1 is SGDLS and CDR2 is YYNGEE. The CDR3 DNA is TGTGCCAGCAGCGCCGGGACTAGCGGGAGCGAGCAGTACTTC. This encodes CASSAGTSGSEQYF.

This chain connects TRBV11-2 to TRBJ1-4, with a weak D call TRBD1 (6 bases). Germline-derived CDR1 and CDR2 are SGHAT and FQNNGV. The CDR3 spans 15 residues. With 2 bases removed from V and 2 bases from J, the gap between germline ends came to 9 bases. The CDR3, as DNA: TGTGCCAGCAGCTTAAGAGGACAGACTAATGAAAAACTGTTTTTT. Amino acid sequence: CASSLRGQTNEKLFF.

The chain couples TRBV19 to TRBJ2-7, with a possible D match to TRBD2 (5 bases). Germline CDR1 and CDR2: LNHDA and SQIVND (reference sequence). CDR3 length: 15 amino acids. Trimming pared 2 bases from V and 0 bases from J, leaving 11 bases between. CDR3 nucleotides: TGTGCCAGTAGTATACGAGGGAGTACCTCCTACGAGCAGTACTTC. Its protein product is CASSIRGSTSYEQYF.

The rearrangement joins TRBV6-1 to TRBJ1-3, with D possibly matching TRBD1 (5 bases). V lost 3 bases and J 7 bases, leaving 13 bases between the germline ends. Germline V CDR1 and CDR2: MNHNS, SASEGT. The CDR3 contains 14 residues. In nucleotides, the CDR3 is TGTGCCAGCAGTGATACAGGCGGCATGAACACCATATATTTT. It specifies CASSDTGGMNTIYF.

V usage is TRBV24-1 and J usage is TRBJ2-5; 10 positions match TRBD1. The CDR3 runs to 15 residues. The germline CDR1 and CDR2 sequences are KGHDR and SFDVKD. V lost 4 bases to trimming and J lost 2 bases; unmatched junction nucleotides: 3. The CDR3 bases are TGTGCCACCAGTGACCCGGGACAGGGGCAAGAGACCCAGTACTTC. It translates to CATSDPGQGQETQYF.

The chain links TRBV19 to TRBJ1-4; the match to TRBD1 covers 8 bases. The CDR3 consists of 14 residues. CDR1 LNHDA and CDR2 SQIVND come from the germline V gene (reference sequence). J gave up 8 bases and V 5 bases, and 7 bases lay outside the gene matches. CDR3 sequence: CASSPPTGAEKLFF. Written as DNA, the CDR3 is TGTGCCAGTAGTCCCCCGACAGGGGCAGAAAAACTGTTTTTT.